These 19 T cell receptor beta chains share one sample of origin, sequenced in a study of cytomegalovirus exposure and HLA in healthy donors. 60 Vbeta and 13 Jbeta primers were used in PCR. Here immunoSEQ multiplex PCR was the method, and the copy in TCRdb shows in-frame clones only, minus some. The data contain 200,000 or so clones, about 90% of them singletons. The sequencing input was PBMCs. All receptors come from a girl in the first two years of life in good health and CMV-seronegative.

The J gene is TRBJ2-7, the V gene TRBV6-1; TRBD2 might be the D (5 bases). The germline CDR1 and CDR2 sequences are MNHNS and SASEGT. The CDR3 runs 13 residues. The germline V and J ends were trimmed by 6 bases and 3 bases, with 12 bases remaining between them. CDR3 sequence: CASRAAAFYEQYF. The CDR3 bases are TGTGCCAGCAGGGCAGCGGCATTCTACGAGCAGTACTTC.

This clone was detected a few times. The V and J genes are TRBV30 and TRBJ2-5; D is possibly TRBD2 (6 bases). Germline-derived CDR1 and CDR2 are GTSNPN and SVGIG (reference sequence). The CDR3 is 12 residues long. V lost 3 bases and J lost 5, with 10 bases in between. CDR3 in amino acids: CAWSGGWETQYF. Here the CDR3 DNA reads TGTGCCTGGAGCGGAGGGTGGGAGACCCAGTACTTC.

The chain links TRBV10-3 to TRBJ2-7, with a weak D call TRBD2 (6 bases). This CDR3 comprises 13 residues. Looked up from germline, CDR1 is ENHRY and CDR2 is SYGVKD. The V end lost 8 bases, the J end lost 3 bases, and 14 bases lay between the germline ends. CDR3 in DNA: TGTGCCATCTCTCCTAGCGCAGACTACGAGCAGTACTTC. Its protein product is CAISPSADYEQYF.

The CDR3 DNA is TGTGCCAGCAGGGGGACAGGGACCTACGAGCAGTACTTC. The encoded protein is CASRGTGTYEQYF. The chain combines TRBV6-5 with TRBJ2-7; 9 bases are a match to TRBD1. Per germline, CDR1 MNHEY and CDR2 SVGAGI. Unmatched junction bases numbered 2, after V lost 6 bases and J lost 2 bases. There are 13 residues in the CDR3.

This rearrangement joins TRBV5-4 to TRBJ2-5, with no clear D. CDR1 is SGHNT, CDR2 YYREEE, per germline (reference sequence). Trimming took 0 bases from V and 2 from J, leaving 8 bases between them. The CDR3 length is 14 residues. The CDR3 DNA is TGTGCCAGCAGCTTGGTGTCAGCGCAAGAGACCCAGTACTTC. Amino acids: CASSLVSAQETQYF.

The chain employs TRBV29-1 and TRBJ1-1; the D is unclear. The CDR3 loop spans 13 amino acids. Germline loops: CDR1 SQVTM, CDR2 ANQGSEA. V was trimmed by 4 bases and J by 1 base, leaving 10 bases between them. The CDR3 loop is CSVVGAGNTEAFF. DNA for the CDR3: TGCAGCGTTGTCGGTGCAGGGAACACTGAAGCTTTCTTT.

This clone was observed a single time. The chain couples TRBV11-2 to TRBJ2-5, with a tentative D call TRBD2 (5 bases). V dropped 2 bases and J dropped 3 bases, with 19 bases sitting between them. Germline V CDR1 and CDR2: SGHAT, FQNNGV. The CDR3 loop spans 17 amino acids. The DNA for the CDR3 is TGTGCCAGCAGCTTACTCCCCTTCGGGGTCTTTGAAGAGACCCAGTACTTC. Amino acid sequence: CASSLLPFGVFEETQYF.

The table lists this clone with a few counts. The genes are TRBV2 and TRBJ2-7; D not certain. CDR3 size: 11 residues. In germline, CDR1 is SNHLY, CDR2 FYNNEI. Trimming took 6 bases from V and 6 from J, leaving 9 bases between them. The CDR3 reads CASRPGFEQYF. The CDR3 DNA reads as TGTGCCAGCAGACCGGGTTTCGAGCAGTACTTC.

This chain joins TRBV6-1 and TRBJ2-7; 7 bases agree with TRBD1. The V gene's germline CDR1 is MNHNS and CDR2 SASEGT. The V segment lost 6 bases and the J segment 2 bases; nucleotides outside the gene matches: 10. The CDR3 loop spans 15 amino acids. Here the CDR3 reads CASSQGGGATYEQYF. Here the CDR3 DNA reads TGTGCCAGCAGCCAAGGGGGCGGAGCTACCTACGAGCAGTACTTC.

The sample holds one count of this clone. The genes are TRBV5-4 and TRBJ2-3; 9 bases are a match to TRBD2. Germline V CDR1 and CDR2: SGHNT, YYREEE (reference sequence). Unmatched junction bases numbered 10, after V lost 5 bases and J lost 3 bases. CDR3 size: 16 residues. Written as DNA, the CDR3 is TGTGCCAGCAGTTCTCCTTCCAGCGGGGGGACAGATACGCAGTATTTT. It translates to CASSSPSSGGTDTQYF.

This clone was observed a single time. This sequence joins TRBV2 and TRBJ1-2; D unclear. CDR3 length equals 15 residues. The V end was cut by 2 bases, the J end by 4 bases, with 14 bases between. Germline-derived CDR1 and CDR2 are SNHLY and FYNNEI. The CDR3 DNA follows: TGTGCCAGCAGTGAATCCGGAGCCTACCCCTATGGCTACACCTTC. This translates into CASSESGAYPYGYTF.

This clone came up a few times. This chain connects TRBV14 to TRBJ2-1, with D possibly matching TRBD2 (5 bases). Germline V lookup: CDR1 SGHDN, CDR2 FVKESK. The CDR3 totals 13 residues. Trimming removed 0 bases from V and 9 bases from J, with 9 bases in between. CDR3: CASSQDGLAEQFF. CDR3 in DNA: TGTGCCAGCAGCCAAGATGGTCTAGCTGAGCAGTTCTTC.

The chain recombines TRBV7-9 with TRBJ2-2, with D maybe TRBD2 (7 bases). Trimming removed 4 bases from V and 1 base from J, with 16 bases in between. CDR1 and CDR2 (germline): SEHNR, FQNEAQ (reference sequence). The CDR3 is 17 amino acids. The CDR3 protein is CASSSLAGARNTGELFF. The CDR3, as DNA: TGTGCCAGCAGCTCCCTGGCGGGGGCTAGGAACACCGGGGAGCTGTTTTTT.

V is TRBV30 and J is TRBJ1-6; 10 bases line up with TRBD1. V shed 5 bases and J 10 bases; nucleotides not matched to a gene: 11. The CDR3 contains 15 residues. Germline values: CDR1 GTSNPN, CDR2 SVGIG (reference sequence). As DNA, the CDR3 is TGTGCCTGGGGCCGTAAGGGACAGGGGAGCTCACCCCTCCACTTT. Residues: CAWGRKGQGSSPLHF.

This clone was seen just once. This rearrangement joins TRBV11-2 to TRBJ2-1, with a possible D match to TRBD2 (5 bases). V dropped 4 bases and J dropped 9 bases, with 10 bases sitting between them. CDR1 and CDR2 from the germline V gene are SGHAT and FQNNGV. This CDR3 is 12 amino acids long. The CDR3 DNA follows: TGTGCCAGCAGCTCGGACTTAACTGAGCAGTTCTTC. This translates into CASSSDLTEQFF.

This clone was seen once. At one of its ends the junction is not consistent with the germline gene, which may arise from a read error. This chain uses TRBV9 with TRBJ2-1, with 10 bases matching TRBD2. CDR1 is SGDLS, CDR2 YYNGEE, per germline. This CDR3 has 18 residues. The CDR3 DNA follows: TGTGCCGGCAGCCAAACCACTACTGGGACTAGCGTTGGCAATGAGCAGTTCTTC. Protein sequence: CAGSQTTTGTSVGNEQFF.

The chain uses TRBV6-5 and TRBJ1-1; TRBD1 aligns across 8 bases. The germline gives CDR1 MNHEY, CDR2 SVGAGI. V dropped 10 bases and J dropped 7; count of bases not matched to a gene: 11. There are 13 residues in the CDR3. DNA for the CDR3: TGTGCCATCTCGCCCGGGACAGGAAATGAAGCTTTCTTT. Translation: CAISPGTGNEAFF.

The chain uses TRBV5-1 and TRBJ2-1; the match to TRBD2 covers 7 bases. Losses at the gene ends were 0 bases for V and 6 bases for J; bases not matched to a gene: 6. CDR1 and CDR2 from the germline V gene are SGHRS and YFSETQ. The CDR3 has 15 residues. CDR3 sequence: CASSLAFRTSNEQFF. DNA of the CDR3: TGCGCCAGCAGCTTGGCCTTTCGGACTAGCAATGAGCAGTTCTTC.

Details on this clone: The junction departs from the called germline gene at one end, perhaps through a read error. The V call is TRBV15, the J call TRBJ1-5; D unresolved. The CDR3 runs 16 residues. Germline lookup yields CDR1 LNHNV and CDR2 YYDKDF (reference sequence). CDR3 DNA: TGTGCCGCCAGCCCCTTCTGGGCCGATGTAAATCAGCCCCAGCATTTT. This gives the protein CAASPFWADVNQPQHF.